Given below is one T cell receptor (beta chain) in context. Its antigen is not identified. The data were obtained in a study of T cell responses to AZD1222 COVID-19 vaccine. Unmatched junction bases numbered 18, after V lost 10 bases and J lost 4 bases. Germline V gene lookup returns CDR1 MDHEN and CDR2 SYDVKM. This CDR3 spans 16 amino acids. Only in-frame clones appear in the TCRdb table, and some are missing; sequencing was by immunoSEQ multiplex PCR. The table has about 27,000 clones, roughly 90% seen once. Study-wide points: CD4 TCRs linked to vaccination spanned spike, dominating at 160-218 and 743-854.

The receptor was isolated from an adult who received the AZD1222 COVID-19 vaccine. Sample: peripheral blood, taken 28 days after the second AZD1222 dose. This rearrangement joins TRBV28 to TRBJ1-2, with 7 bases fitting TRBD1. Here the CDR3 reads CATTMTTHGTAYGYTF. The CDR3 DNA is TGTGCCACCACGATGACTACCCATGGGACAGCCTATGGCTACACCTTC.